This section outlines one TCR beta chain sequence together with its context. Additional DNA sequences in this sample encode the identical CDR3. This entry is derived from a study of blood T cell repertoires in COVID-19. Study-level information: Spain, Italy and the United States supplied samples that represented acute and convalescent COVID-19.

Using immunoSEQ multiplex PCR, the repertoire was profiled, and TCRdb retains in-frame clones only, with some absent. This table has about 200,000 clones, 65% to 90% appearing once. The germline V gene encodes CDR1 MDHEN and CDR2 SYDVKM. Trimming pared 5 bases from V and 3 bases from J, leaving 7 bases between. The CDR3 covers 12 residues. Clinical history as reported by participants underpinned cohort assignment. Sequencing was done on a sample of PBMCs or T cells enriched from blood (not recorded which). The chain employs TRBV28 and TRBJ1-2; no clear D. The source is a middle-aged woman with acute COVID-19. The CDR3 bases are TGTGCCAGCAGTCCCAGTTACTATGGCTACACCTTC. Protein product: CASSPSYYGYTF.